The 32 T cell receptor beta chains below come from one sample, sequenced in a study of blood T cell repertoires in COVID-19. Clones were sequenced by immunoSEQ multiplex PCR, and TCRdb holds only the in-frame ones, with some missing. Among 90,000 to 150,000 clones listed, about three quarters were seen once. Sequencing was performed on peripheral blood. These receptor sequences come from a human donor with acute or convalescent COVID-19. The donor label of this sample is uncertain.

CDR3 sequence: CASRPQGRPNYGYTF. DNA for the CDR3: TGTGCCAGCAGGCCTCAGGGGCGACCTAACTATGGCTACACCTTC. The rearrangement uses TRBV27 and TRBJ1-2; a possible D gene is TRBD1 (6 bases). The germline gives CDR1 MNHEY, CDR2 SMNVEV (reference sequence). The CDR3 is made up of 15 amino acids. The V and J ends lost 6 bases and 0 bases respectively, with 14 bases between them.

J is TRBJ1-2 and V is TRBV5-1; unclear D gene. Trimming shortened V by 4 bases and J by 6 bases, and 19 bases separated the two germline ends. Germline values: CDR1 SGHRS, CDR2 YFSETQ. There are 15 residues in the CDR3. The CDR3 DNA reads TGCGCCAGCAGCCTCTCGTGGAGCAGCCCCGATGGCTACACCTTC. Its translation: CASSLSWSSPDGYTF.

The table lists this clone with a count of one. CDR3 sequence: CASSLEGVPSDTQYF. CDR3 coding DNA: TGTGCCAGCAGCTTAGAGGGGGTGCCGTCAGATACGCAGTATTTT. J is TRBJ2-3 and V is TRBV7-2; perhaps TRBD1 as D (6 bases). Per germline, CDR1 SGHTA and CDR2 FQGNSA. The CDR3 is 15 amino acids. V was clipped by 1 base and J by 4 bases, with 12 bases between them.

The rearrangement links TRBV10-2 to TRBJ1-2, with no clear D. Germline CDR1 WSHSY, CDR2 SAAADI. The CDR3 length is 13 residues. Trimming removed 0 bases from V and 6 bases from J, with 8 bases in between. CDR3 DNA sequence: TGCGCCAGCAGTGAGTCGAACCAGAATGGCTACACCTTC. Translated: CASSESNQNGYTF.

The chain has TRBV7-6 and TRBJ2-3, with 12 bases fitting TRBD2. The trim removed 2 bases at V and 6 bases at J, leaving 3 bases unmatched. This CDR3 is built from 15 residues. The germline V gene has CDR1 SGHVS and CDR2 FNYEAQ. The CDR3 reads CASSLWTSGEDTQYF. As DNA, the CDR3 is TGTGCCAGCAGCTTATGGACTAGCGGGGAGGATACGCAGTATTTT.

The genes are TRBV9 and TRBJ2-3, with D maybe TRBD2 (6 bases). CDR3 length: 13 amino acids. Germline CDR1 is SGDLS and CDR2 is YYNGEE. The V end lost 3 bases, the J end lost 4 bases, and 9 bases lay between the germline ends. The CDR3 loop reads CASSAGGPDTQYF. CDR3 coding DNA: TGTGCCAGCAGCGCCGGGGGTCCAGATACGCAGTATTTT.

The chain carries TRBV2 and TRBJ2-2, with TRBD1 identical over 7 bases. This CDR3 has 15 residues. V lost 8 bases, J lost 4 bases, and 10 bases stayed unmatched. CDR1 is SNHLY and CDR2 is FYNNEI in the germline V gene. The CDR3 DNA is TGTGCCAGCGTCCGGGACAGCCTCGGCACCGGGGAGCTGTTTTTT. It encodes CASVRDSLGTGELFF. The full variable domain, its missing parts supplied by reference TRBV2 and TRBJ2-2, is EPEVTQTPSHQVTQMGQEVILRCVPISNHLYFYWYRQILGQKVEFLVSFYNNEISEKSEIFDDQFSVERPDGSNFTLKIRSTKLEDSAMYFCASVRDSLGTGELFFGEGSRLTVL.

The chain carries TRBV27 and TRBJ1-2; D is perhaps TRBD1 (6 bases). V gave up 4 bases and J gave up 0 bases, with 21 bases separating them. The CDR3 loop spans 18 amino acids. Germline V gene sequence: CDR1 MNHEY, CDR2 SMNVEV (reference sequence). The CDR3 bases are TGTGCCAGCAGTTCAACCGGGACATATAACATAGCTAACTATGGCTACACCTTC. Its translation is CASSSTGTYNIANYGYTF.

This sequence joins TRBV5-1 and TRBJ2-7, with D tentatively TRBD2 (5 bases). V dropped 8 bases and J dropped 7 bases, with 19 bases sitting between them. The germline CDR1 and CDR2 sequences are SGHRS and YFSETQ. The CDR3 is 13 residues long. The CDR3 spells CASSVGAPSEQYF. Here the CDR3 DNA reads TGCGCCAGTTCCGTGGGAGCACCTTCGGAGCAGTACTTC.

The chain has TRBV6-6 and TRBJ1-5; tentatively, D is TRBD1 (5 bases). Per germline, CDR1 MNHNY and CDR2 SVGAGI (reference sequence). The CDR3 covers 14 residues. The CDR3 sequence is CALRRAGGDQPQHF. In nucleotides, the CDR3 is TGTGCACTAAGGCGGGCCGGGGGGGATCAGCCCCAGCATTTT.

The CDR3 loop is CASRDSGGIGTEAFF. The CDR3 DNA reads as TGTGCCAGCAGGGACTCAGGGGGAATTGGCACTGAAGCTTTCTTT. The chain has TRBV6-5 and TRBJ1-1, with TRBD1 identical over 7 bases. The germline CDR1 and CDR2 sequences are MNHEY and SVGAGI. CDR3 length equals 15 residues. V dropped 6 bases and J dropped 4; count of bases not matched to a gene: 11.

This chain uses TRBV5-6 with TRBJ2-7; 9 nucleotides align to TRBD1. CDR1 SGHDT and CDR2 YYEEEE come from the germline V gene. The CDR3 extends over 16 amino acids. With V trimmed by 1 base and J by 1 base, 6 bases remained unmatched. The CDR3 loop is CASSLSDRGVSYEQYF. For the CDR3, the DNA is TGTGCCAGCAGCTTGTCCGACAGGGGGGTATCCTACGAGCAGTACTTC. The variable domain in full, completed from reference TRBV5-6 and TRBJ2-7, reads DAGVTQSPTHLIKTRGQQVTLRCSPKSGHDTVSWYQQALGQGPQFIFQYYEEEERQRGNFPDRFSGHQFPNYSSELNVNALLLGDSALYLCASSLSDRGVSYEQYFGPGTRLTVT.

There are a few counts of this clone. The rearrangement uses TRBV12-5 and TRBJ2-3; 11 positions match TRBD2. After removal of 3 bases from V and 2 bases from J, the junction contained 4 bases not matched to a gene. The CDR3 consists of 16 residues. Germline-derived CDR1 and CDR2 are LGHNT and FRNRAP. For the CDR3, the DNA is TGTGCTAGTGGTTTAGGACTAGCGGGTTTCACAGATACGCAGTATTTT. Amino acid sequence: CASGLGLAGFTDTQYF.

The genes are TRBV19 and TRBJ2-5; TRBD1 matches 7 bases. Trimming at V came to 4 bases and at J to 5 bases, leaving 10 bases not matched to a gene. CDR1 and CDR2 (germline): LNHDA, SQIVND (reference sequence). The CDR3 covers 15 residues. The CDR3 protein is CASSNDREGAETQYF. DNA for the CDR3: TGTGCCAGTAGTAATGACAGAGAGGGGGCTGAGACCCAGTACTTC.

This clone has only a few counts. The V call is TRBV28, the J call TRBJ2-4; the D gene is possibly TRBD1 (5 bases). Per germline, CDR1 MDHEN and CDR2 SYDVKM. Trimming cost V 3 bases and J 2 bases, with 14 bases left between them. The CDR3 has 16 amino acids. The CDR3, as DNA: TGTGCCAGCAGTTTCCGGCCAGGGCACCCCAAAAACATTCAGTACTTC. Encoded protein: CASSFRPGHPKNIQYF.

V is TRBV12-3 or TRBV12-4 and J is TRBJ1-3, with D unclear. Trimming took off 5 bases at V and 3 bases at J, with 8 bases between the two ends. The CDR3 totals 13 residues. CDR3 loop: CASSPGRGNTIYF. The CDR3 DNA sequence: TGTGCCAGCAGTCCCGGTCGTGGAAACACCATATATTTT.

This clone was recorded once. V gene TRBV6-5 combines with J gene TRBJ1-2, with TRBD1 matching 9 bases. The V gene end was trimmed by 2 bases and the J gene end by 2 bases; junction bases not matched to a gene: 6. CDR3 size: 16 residues. CDR1 and CDR2 from the germline V gene are MNHEY and SVGAGI. The CDR3 loop is CASSYPKGTGNYGYTF. The CDR3 nucleotides read TGTGCCAGCAGTTACCCCAAGGGGACAGGGAACTATGGCTACACCTTC.

V gene TRBV7-2 combines with J gene TRBJ1-1; TRBD1 is a possible D gene (5 bases). This CDR3 contains 14 residues. Trimming removed 4 bases at V and 3 bases at J, with 12 bases between. In germline, CDR1 is SGHTA, CDR2 FQGNSA. The CDR3 DNA is TGTGCCAGCAGCTCTCAGGGATGGGACACTGAAGCTTTCTTT. Protein sequence: CASSSQGWDTEAFF.

The chain links TRBV6-5 to TRBJ2-7; D is unresolved. The CDR3 spans 11 residues. The V end lost 6 bases, the J end lost 3 bases, and 6 bases lay between the germline ends. CDR1 and CDR2 from the germline V gene are MNHEY and SVGAGI. The CDR3 DNA reads as TGTGCCAGCAGAACCTACTACGAGCAGTACGTC. Translated, it gives CASRTYYEQYV.

The J gene is TRBJ1-3, the V gene TRBV3-1 (or the pseudogene TRBV3-2), with D unresolved. Per the germline V gene, CDR1 is LGHDT and CDR2 is YNNKEL (reference sequence). Trimming took 0 bases from V and 5 from J, leaving 17 bases between them. The CDR3 extends over 17 amino acids. CDR3 DNA: TGTGCCAGCAGCCAAGAACCTCCAGGTTCCCCCCGAAACACCATATATTTT. This gives the protein CASSQEPPGSPRNTIYF.

The chain uses TRBV7-2 and TRBJ1-2; TRBD1 aligns across 9 bases. V lost 6 bases, J lost 8 bases, and 7 bases stayed unmatched. There are 13 residues in the CDR3. Germline CDR1 and CDR2: SGHTA and FQGNSA. The CDR3 nucleotides read TGTGCCAGCAGAGGGGACAGGGCCGGGGGCTACACCTTC. Translation: CASRGDRAGGYTF. The whole variable domain, filled in from reference TRBV7-2 and TRBJ1-2, reads GAGVSQSPSNKVTEKGKDVELRCDPISGHTALYWYRQSLGQGLEFLIYFQGNSAPDKSGLPSDRFSAERTGGSVSTLTIQRTQQEDSAVYLCASRGDRAGGYTFGSGTRLTVV.

The chain employs TRBV24-1 and TRBJ2-2; TRBD1 is a possible D gene (6 bases). The V gene's germline CDR1 is KGHDR and CDR2 SFDVKD. CDR3 size: 14 residues. Trimming cost V 4 bases and J 5 bases, with 10 bases left between them. In nucleotides, the CDR3 is TGTGCCACCAGTGACTACAGGGAAACCGGGGAGCTGTTTTTT. This translates into CATSDYRETGELFF.

V is TRBV7-9 and J is TRBJ2-1; TRBD1 agrees at 9 bases. The J segment lost 7 bases and the V segment lost 4 bases, leaving 8 bases of the junction unmatched. Per the germline V gene, CDR1 is SEHNR and CDR2 is FQNEAQ (reference sequence). CDR3 length equals 15 residues. The CDR3 loop reads CASSSGQGMGNEQFF. CDR3 coding DNA: TGTGCCAGCAGCTCGGGACAGGGCATGGGGAATGAGCAGTTCTTC.

The CDR3 loop reads CASTRTVGTEAFF. The CDR3 coding sequence is TGTGCCAGCACCCGGACAGTAGGTACTGAAGCTTTCTTT. The rearrangement links TRBV7-9 to TRBJ1-1, with D possibly matching TRBD1 (6 bases). The CDR3 covers 13 residues. The V gene lost 7 bases and the J gene lost 5 bases, with 14 bases spanning the gap. Germline values: CDR1 SEHNR, CDR2 FQNEAQ (reference sequence).

The chain combines TRBV19 with TRBJ2-1; 8 nucleotides agree with TRBD1. This CDR3 spans 13 amino acids. J gave up 6 bases and V 6 bases, and 4 bases lay outside the gene matches. CDR1 LNHDA and CDR2 SQIVND come from the germline V gene (reference sequence). This CDR3 reads CASRGQGLNEQFF. The CDR3 DNA reads as TGTGCCAGTAGAGGACAGGGACTCAATGAGCAGTTCTTC.

This chain joins TRBV7-8 and TRBJ2-7, with 7 nucleotides matching TRBD1. Germline CDR1 and CDR2: SGHVS and FQNEAQ. Trimming cost V 5 bases and J 0 bases; bases outside gene matches: 13. The CDR3 has 17 residues. The CDR3 loop reads CASSRRRGTASSYEQYF. The DNA for the CDR3 is TGTGCCAGCAGCCGAAGGAGAGGGACAGCGAGCTCCTACGAGCAGTACTTC. Full variable domain (missing parts from reference TRBV7-8 and TRBJ2-7): GAGVSQSPRYKVAKRGQDVALRCDPISGHVSLFWYQQALGQGPEFLTYFQNEAQLDKSGLPSDRFFAERPEGSVSTLKIQRTQQEDSAVYLCASSRRRGTASSYEQYFGPGTRLTVT.

This chain joins TRBV18 and TRBJ1-6; D perhaps matches TRBD1 (6 bases). The CDR3 has 13 residues. V dropped 1 base and J dropped 10 bases, with 8 bases sitting between them. The germline V gene has CDR1 KGHSH and CDR2 LQKENI. DNA for the CDR3: TGTGCCAGCTCACCACAGGGGGGGTCACCCCTCCACTTT. Translation gives CASSPQGGSPLHF.

The chain couples TRBV5-4 to TRBJ2-1, with a weak D call TRBD1 (5 bases). This CDR3 has 15 amino acids. The ends were cut back, 0 bases at V and 2 bases at J, with 9 bases in the middle. Germline CDR1 and CDR2: SGHNT and YYREEE (reference sequence). The CDR3 DNA reads TGTGCCAGCAGCTTGGCCAGGGTGGCCTACAATGAGCAGTTCTTC. This translates into CASSLARVAYNEQFF.

This chain links TRBV6-1 with TRBJ2-1; 14 bases are a match to TRBD2. Losses at the gene ends were 1 base for V and 5 bases for J; bases not matched to a gene: 10. This CDR3 has 19 amino acids. In germline, CDR1 is MNHNS, CDR2 SASEGT. In nucleotides, the CDR3 is TGTGCCAGCAGTGAAGAGTTGGGGACTAGCGGGGGCCTAGACAATGAGCAGTTCTTC. Its translation is CASSEELGTSGGLDNEQFF.

The chain employs TRBV15 and TRBJ2-1, with 12 bases aligning to TRBD2. This CDR3 comprises 15 residues. The V segment lost 2 bases and the J segment 10 bases; nucleotides outside the gene matches: 6. Germline V gene sequence: CDR1 LNHNV, CDR2 YYDKDF (reference sequence). The CDR3 here is CATSRSGLAGDEQFF. DNA of the CDR3: TGTGCCACCAGCAGATCGGGACTAGCGGGTGACGAGCAGTTCTTC.

The rearrangement uses TRBV1 and TRBJ1-3; the D call of TRBD1 is as the table states it, not checked on the DNA. TRBV1 is given as a pseudogene. This CDR3 is 16 amino acids long. CDR3 in amino acids: CTSSQGVTGAENTIYF. CDR3 DNA sequence: TGCACCAGCAGCCAAGGTGTGACAGGGGCAGAAAACACCATATATTTT.

The rearrangement uses TRBV9 and TRBJ2-2; 10 bases match TRBD1. CDR1 SGDLS and CDR2 YYNGEE come from the germline V gene. The V gene end was trimmed by 3 bases and the J gene end by 0 bases; junction bases not matched to a gene: 2. The CDR3 has 16 amino acids. In DNA form, the CDR3 reads TGTGCCAGCAGCGGGGGACAGGGGCCGAACACCGGGGAGCTGTTTTTT. Residues: CASSGGQGPNTGELFF.